The 7 T cell receptor beta chains below were found in one sample sequenced in a study of siplizumab effects on memory and regulatory T cells. The repertoire was sequenced with immunoSEQ multiplex PCR; TCRdb's copy has only in-frame clones and lacks some. The table lists about 120,000 clones, 90% to 95% of them singletons, with under 2% in the top ten. Sequencing used non-Treg CD4+ T cells sorted from blood. These receptors originate from a human donor in good health.

The CDR3 loop is CASTSGVTDTQYF. The CDR3 nucleotides read TGCGCCAGCACCTCAGGGGTAACAGATACGCAGTATTTT. The rearrangement links TRBV5-1 to TRBJ2-3; D is perhaps TRBD1 (6 bases). There are 13 residues in the CDR3. The V end was cut by 6 bases, the J end by 3 bases, with 11 bases between. CDR1 and CDR2 from the germline V gene are SGHRS and YFSETQ.

The gene calls are TRBV7-3 and TRBJ1-1; D perhaps matches TRBD1 (6 bases). V was shortened by 5 bases and J by 2 bases, with 12 bases between the two germline ends. The CDR3 consists of 14 residues. The V gene's germline CDR1 is SGHTA and CDR2 FQGTGA. The CDR3 DNA sequence: TGTGCCAGCAGCGGGGGGCAGAGTAACACTGAAGCTTTCTTT. It yields the protein CASSGGQSNTEAFF.

The chain couples TRBV18 to TRBJ2-7; the match to TRBD1 covers 8 bases. Germline-derived CDR1 and CDR2 are KGHSH and LQKENI. The CDR3 runs to 14 residues. J gave up 2 bases and V 4 bases, and 4 bases lay outside the gene matches. The CDR3 protein is CASSRQGAAYEQYF. CDR3 coding DNA: TGTGCCAGCTCACGGCAGGGGGCGGCCTACGAGCAGTACTTC.

J is TRBJ1-2 and V is TRBV5-6, with 9 bases matching TRBD1. Germline values: CDR1 SGHDT, CDR2 YYEEEE. V trimming: 1 base; J trimming: 0 bases; junction bases outside the gene matches: 1. This CDR3 is 15 amino acids long. The CDR3 region has the DNA TGTGCCAGCAGCTTGACAGGGGGCACTAACTATGGCTACACCTTC. This translates into CASSLTGGTNYGYTF.

V is TRBV7-9 and J is TRBJ2-5; D is possibly TRBD1 or TRBD2 (5 bases each). Germline loops: CDR1 SEHNR, CDR2 FQNEAQ (reference sequence). The CDR3 length is 15 residues. V shed 2 bases and J shed 5 bases, with 15 bases lying between them. The CDR3 DNA follows: TGTGCCAGCAGCTTATCATCGGGGCTCGTGGAGACCCAGTACTTC. This gives the protein CASSLSSGLVETQYF.

The CDR3 sequence: CASSIDRGANQPQHF. The CDR3 DNA follows: TGTGCCAGTAGTATCGACAGGGGCGCGAATCAGCCCCAGCATTTT. V is TRBV19 and J is TRBJ1-5; 8 positions match TRBD1. V lost 3 bases, J lost 4 bases, and 5 bases stayed unmatched. The CDR3 spans 15 residues. The germline V gene has CDR1 LNHDA and CDR2 SQIVND (reference sequence). The full variable domain, in which reference TRBV19 and TRBJ1-5 provide the parts outside the CDR3, is DGGITQSPKYLFRKEGQNVTLSCEQNLNHDAMYWYRQDPGQGLRLIYYSQIVNDFQKGDIAEGYSVSREKKESFPLTVTSAQKNPTAFYLCASSIDRGANQPQHFGDGTRLSIL.

V and J are TRBV7-9 and TRBJ2-2, with D maybe TRBD1 (5 bases). This CDR3 is 16 amino acids long. Germline values: CDR1 SEHNR, CDR2 FQNEAQ (reference sequence). Between the trimmed V and J ends, which lost 7 bases and 5 bases, there was a span of 20 bases. The CDR3 DNA is TGTGCCAGCACCACTGGGGCAGGGCTGGAGACCGGGGAGCTGTTTTTT. Translated, it gives CASTTGAGLETGELFF.